This T cell receptor beta chain was identified during a study of monozygotic twins with inflammatory bowel disease. Two nested PCRs, run for roughly 17 and 9 cycles, were applied to TCRalpha and TCRbeta cDNA. TCRdb re-analyzed the 5' RACE reads; it lists each CDR3 protein once, without DNA. The sample has about 450,000 distinct CDR3 sequences; the top ten hold 2.4%. The CDR3 has 14 residues. Germline lookup yields CDR1 SGHDN and CDR2 FVKESK. The TCR comes from a human donor with ulcerative colitis or Crohn's disease, or a healthy co-twin of an affected twin (not recorded which). The rearrangement uses TRBV14 and TRBJ2-5. Input material: blood. The CDR3 sequence: CASAASKYQETQYF.